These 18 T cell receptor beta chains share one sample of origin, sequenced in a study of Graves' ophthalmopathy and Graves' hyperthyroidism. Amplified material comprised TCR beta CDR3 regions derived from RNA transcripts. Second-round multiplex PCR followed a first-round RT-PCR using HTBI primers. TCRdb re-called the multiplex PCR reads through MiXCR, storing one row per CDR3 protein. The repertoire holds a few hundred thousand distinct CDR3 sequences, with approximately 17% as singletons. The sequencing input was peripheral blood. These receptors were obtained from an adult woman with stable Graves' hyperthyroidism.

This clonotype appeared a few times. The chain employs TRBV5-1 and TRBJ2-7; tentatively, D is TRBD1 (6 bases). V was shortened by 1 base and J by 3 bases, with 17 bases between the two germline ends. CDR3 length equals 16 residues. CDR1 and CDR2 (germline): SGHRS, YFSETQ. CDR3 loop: CASSLIAGAKDYEQYF. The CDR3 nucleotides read TGCGCCAGCAGCTTGATCGCAGGGGCAAAGGACTACGAGCAGTACTTC.

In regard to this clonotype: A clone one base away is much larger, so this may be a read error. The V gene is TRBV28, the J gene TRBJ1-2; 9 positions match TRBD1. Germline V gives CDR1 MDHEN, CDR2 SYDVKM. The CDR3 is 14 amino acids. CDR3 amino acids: CAISKGQGIYGYTF. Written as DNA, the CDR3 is TGTGCCATCAGTAAAGGACAGGGGATCTATGGCTACACCTTC.

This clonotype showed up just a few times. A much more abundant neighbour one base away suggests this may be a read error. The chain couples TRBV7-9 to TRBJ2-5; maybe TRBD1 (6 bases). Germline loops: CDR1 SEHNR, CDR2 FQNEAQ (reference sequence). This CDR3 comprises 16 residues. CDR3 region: CASSQGIQGTGETKYF. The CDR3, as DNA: TGTGCCAGCAGCCAAGGGATACAGGGTACCGGGGAGACCAAGTACTTC.

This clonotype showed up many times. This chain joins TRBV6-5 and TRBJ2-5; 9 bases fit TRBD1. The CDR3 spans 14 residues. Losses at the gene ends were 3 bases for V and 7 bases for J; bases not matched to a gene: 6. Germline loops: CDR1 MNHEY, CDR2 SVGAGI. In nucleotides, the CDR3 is TGTGCCAGCAGTTATGACAGGGGGAGGGGGACCCAGTACTTC. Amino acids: CASSYDRGRGTQYF.

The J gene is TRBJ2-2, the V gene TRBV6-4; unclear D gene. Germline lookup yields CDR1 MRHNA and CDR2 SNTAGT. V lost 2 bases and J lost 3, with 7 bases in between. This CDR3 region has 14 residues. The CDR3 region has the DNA TGTGCCAGCAGTGACGTTCTGGACACCGGGGAGCTGTTTTTT. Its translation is CASSDVLDTGELFF.

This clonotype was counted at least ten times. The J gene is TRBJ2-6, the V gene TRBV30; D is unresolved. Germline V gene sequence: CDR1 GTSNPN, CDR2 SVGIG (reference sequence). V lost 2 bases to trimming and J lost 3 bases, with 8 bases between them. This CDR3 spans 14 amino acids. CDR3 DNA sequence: TGTGCCTGGAGTAGCACAGTTGGGGCCAACGTCCTGACTTTC. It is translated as CAWSSTVGANVLTF.

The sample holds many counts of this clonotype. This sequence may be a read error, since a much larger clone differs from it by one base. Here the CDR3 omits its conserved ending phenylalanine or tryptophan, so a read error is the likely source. The CDR3 DNA follows: TGTGCTAGTGTCAGAGGTTCTTCCTACGAGCAGTACCTC. It translates to CASVRGSSYEQYL. V is TRBV12-5 and J is TRBJ2-7, with D unresolved. Between the trimmed V and J ends, which lost 7 bases and 1 base, there was a span of 11 bases. This CDR3 contains 13 residues. Per germline, CDR1 LGHNT and CDR2 FRNRAP.

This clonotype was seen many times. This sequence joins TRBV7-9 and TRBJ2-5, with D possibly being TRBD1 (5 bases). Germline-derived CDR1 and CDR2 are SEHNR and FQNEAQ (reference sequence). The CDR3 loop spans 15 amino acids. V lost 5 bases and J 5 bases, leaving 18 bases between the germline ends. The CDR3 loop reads CASSPAETEYETQYF. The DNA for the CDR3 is TGTGCCAGCAGCCCCGCTGAGACAGAATACGAGACCCAGTACTTC. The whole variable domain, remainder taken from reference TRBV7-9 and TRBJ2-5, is DTGVSQNPRHKITKRGQNVTFRCDPISEHNRLYWYRQTLGQGPEFLTYFQNEAQLEKSRLLSDRFSAERPKGSFSTLEIQRTEQGDSAMYLCASSPAETEYETQYFGPGTRLLVL.

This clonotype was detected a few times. CDR3 region: CASSLETSGILNYNEQFF. The CDR3 nucleotides are TGCGCCAGCAGCTTGGAGACTAGCGGGATTCTCAACTACAATGAGCAGTTCTTC. This sequence joins TRBV5-1 and TRBJ2-1; 11 bases line up with TRBD2. Trimming at V came to 0 bases and at J to 3 bases, leaving 8 bases not matched to a gene. CDR1 and CDR2 from the germline V gene are SGHRS and YFSETQ. The CDR3 contains 18 residues. The whole variable domain, remainder taken from reference TRBV5-1 and TRBJ2-1, is KAGVTQTPRYLIKTRGQQVTLSCSPISGHRSVSWYQQTPGQGLQFLFEYFSETQRNKGNFPGRFSGRQFSNSRSEMNVSTLELGDSALYLCASSLETSGILNYNEQFFGPGTRLTVL.

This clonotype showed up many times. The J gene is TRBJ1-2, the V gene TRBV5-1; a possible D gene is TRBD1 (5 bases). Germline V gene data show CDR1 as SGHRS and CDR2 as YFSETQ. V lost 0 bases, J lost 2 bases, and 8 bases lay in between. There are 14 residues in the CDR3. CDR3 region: CASSLGDRNYGYTF. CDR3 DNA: TGCGCCAGCAGCTTGGGGGACCGGAACTATGGCTACACCTTC.

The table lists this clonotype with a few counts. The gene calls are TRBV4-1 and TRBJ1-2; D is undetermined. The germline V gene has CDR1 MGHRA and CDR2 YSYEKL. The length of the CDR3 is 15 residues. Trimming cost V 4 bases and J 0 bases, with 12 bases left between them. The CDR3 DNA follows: TGCGCCAGCAGCCCTCGGGTGGGGTCTAACTATGGCTACACCTTC. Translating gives CASSPRVGSNYGYTF.

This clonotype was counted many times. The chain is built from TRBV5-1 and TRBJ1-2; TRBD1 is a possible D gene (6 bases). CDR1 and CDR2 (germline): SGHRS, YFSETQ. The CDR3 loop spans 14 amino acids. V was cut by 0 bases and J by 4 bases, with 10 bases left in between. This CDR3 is CASSLGRGGYGYTF. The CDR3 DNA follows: TGCGCCAGCAGCTTGGGCAGGGGTGGCTATGGCTACACCTTC. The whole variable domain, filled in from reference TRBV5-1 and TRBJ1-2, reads KAGVTQTPRYLIKTRGQQVTLSCSPISGHRSVSWYQQTPGQGLQFLFEYFSETQRNKGNFPGRFSGRQFSNSRSEMNVSTLELGDSALYLCASSLGRGGYGYTFGSGTRLTVV.

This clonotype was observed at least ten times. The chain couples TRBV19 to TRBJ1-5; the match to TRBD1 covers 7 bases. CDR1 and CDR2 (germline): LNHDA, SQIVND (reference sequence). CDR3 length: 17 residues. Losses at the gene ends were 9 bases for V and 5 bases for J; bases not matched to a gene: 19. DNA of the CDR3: TGTGCCAGCGCGGACAGGAGATCCTTACTGGAGGATCAGCCCCAGCATTTT. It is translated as CASADRRSLLEDQPQHF.

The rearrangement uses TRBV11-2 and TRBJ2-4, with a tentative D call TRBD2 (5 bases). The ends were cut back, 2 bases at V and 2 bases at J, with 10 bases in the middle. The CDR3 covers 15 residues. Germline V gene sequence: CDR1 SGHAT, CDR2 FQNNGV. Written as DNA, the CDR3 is TGTGCCAGCAGCTTATCTAGACTAACCAAAAACATTCAGTACTTC. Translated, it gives CASSLSRLTKNIQYF. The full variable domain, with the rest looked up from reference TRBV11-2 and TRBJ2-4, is EAGVAQSPRYKIIEKRQSVAFWCNPISGHATLYWYQQILGQGPKLLIQFQNNGVVDDSQLPKDRFSAERLKGVDSTLKIQPAKLEDSAVYLCASSLSRLTKNIQYFGAGTRLSVL.

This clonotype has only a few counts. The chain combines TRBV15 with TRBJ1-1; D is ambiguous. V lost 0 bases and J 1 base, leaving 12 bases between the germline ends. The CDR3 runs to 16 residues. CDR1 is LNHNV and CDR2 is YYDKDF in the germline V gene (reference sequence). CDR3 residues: CATSRDRRPRNTEAFF. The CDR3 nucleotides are TGTGCCACCAGCAGAGATCGGCGGCCCAGGAACACTGAAGCTTTCTTT.

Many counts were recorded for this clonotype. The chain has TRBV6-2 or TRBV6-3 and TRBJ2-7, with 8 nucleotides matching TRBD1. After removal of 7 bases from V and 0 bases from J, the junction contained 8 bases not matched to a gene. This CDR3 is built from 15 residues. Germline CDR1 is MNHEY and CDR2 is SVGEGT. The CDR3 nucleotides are TGTGCCAGCAAACCCGGGACAGGAGGCTCCTACGAGCAGTACTTC. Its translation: CASKPGTGGSYEQYF.

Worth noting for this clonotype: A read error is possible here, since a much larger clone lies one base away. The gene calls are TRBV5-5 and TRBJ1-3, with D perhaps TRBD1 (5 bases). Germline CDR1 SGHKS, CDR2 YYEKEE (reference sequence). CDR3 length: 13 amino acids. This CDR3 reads CASSLFQGNTICF. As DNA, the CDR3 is TGTGCCAGCAGCTTGTTTCAGGGAAACACCATATGTTTT. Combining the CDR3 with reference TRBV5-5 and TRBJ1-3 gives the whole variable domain DAGVTQSPTHLIKTRGQQVTLRCSPISGHKSVSWYQQVLGQGPQFIFQYYEKEERGRGNFPDRFSARQFPNYSSELNVNALLLGDSALYLCASSLFQGNTICFGEGSWLTVV.

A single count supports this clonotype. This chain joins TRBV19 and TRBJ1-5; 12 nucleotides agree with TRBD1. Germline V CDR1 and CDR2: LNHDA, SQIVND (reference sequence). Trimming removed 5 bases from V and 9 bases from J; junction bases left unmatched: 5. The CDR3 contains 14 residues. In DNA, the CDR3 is TGTGCCAGTAGTGCGGGACAGGGGGCTTCGCCCCAGCATTTT. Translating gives CASSAGQGASPQHF.